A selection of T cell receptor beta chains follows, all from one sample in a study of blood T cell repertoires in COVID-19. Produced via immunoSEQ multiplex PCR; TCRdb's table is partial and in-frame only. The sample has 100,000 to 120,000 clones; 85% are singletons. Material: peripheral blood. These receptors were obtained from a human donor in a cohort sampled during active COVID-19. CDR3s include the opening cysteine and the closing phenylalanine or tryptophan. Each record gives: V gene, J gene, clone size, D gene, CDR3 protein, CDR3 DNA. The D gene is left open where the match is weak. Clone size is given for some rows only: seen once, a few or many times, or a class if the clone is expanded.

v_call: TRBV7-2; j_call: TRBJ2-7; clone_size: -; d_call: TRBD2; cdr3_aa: CASSFPSGGRLSSYEQYF; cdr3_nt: TGTGCCAGCAGCTTTCCCAGCGGGGGGCGCCTAAGCTCCTACGAGCAGTACTTC
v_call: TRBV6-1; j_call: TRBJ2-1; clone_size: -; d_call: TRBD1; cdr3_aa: CASSENRGPPNEQFF; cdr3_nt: TGTGCCAGCAGTGAAAACAGGGGTCCCCCTAATGAGCAGTTCTTC
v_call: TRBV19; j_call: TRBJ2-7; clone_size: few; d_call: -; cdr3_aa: CASSAGTSAPEQYF; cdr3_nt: TGTGCCAGTAGCGCCGGGACATCCGCTCCCGAGCAGTACTTC
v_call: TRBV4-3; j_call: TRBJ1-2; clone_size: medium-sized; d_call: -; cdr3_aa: CASSQQEGYGYTF; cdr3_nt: TGCGCCAGCAGCCAGCAGGAGGGGTATGGCTACACCTTC
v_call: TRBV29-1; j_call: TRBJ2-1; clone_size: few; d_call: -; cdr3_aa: CSVESLYNEQFF; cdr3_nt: TGCAGCGTTGAGTCTCTCTACAATGAGCAGTTCTTC
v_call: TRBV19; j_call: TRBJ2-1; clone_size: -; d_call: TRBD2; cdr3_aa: CASLRTGTSGYNEQFF; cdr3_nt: TGTGCCAGCCTCAGGACCGGGACTAGCGGTTACAATGAGCAGTTCTTC
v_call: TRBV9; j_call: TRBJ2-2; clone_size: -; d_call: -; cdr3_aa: CASSVVQGHTGELFF; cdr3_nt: TGTGCCAGCAGCGTAGTACAGGGTCACACCGGGGAGCTGTTTTTT
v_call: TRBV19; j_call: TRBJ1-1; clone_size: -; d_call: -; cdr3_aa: CASSISRDTEAFF; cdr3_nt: TGTGCCAGTAGTATAAGCAGGGACACTGAAGCTTTCTTT
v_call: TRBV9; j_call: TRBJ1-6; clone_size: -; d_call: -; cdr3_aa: CASSVEGENSPLHF; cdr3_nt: TGTGCCAGCAGCGTAGAAGGGGAAAATTCACCCCTCCACTTT
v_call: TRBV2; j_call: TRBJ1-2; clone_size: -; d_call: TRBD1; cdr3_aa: CASIAQGDRNSVLGGYTF; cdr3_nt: TGTGCCAGCATTGCCCAAGGGGACAGGAACTCTGTCCTGGGTGGCTACACCTTC
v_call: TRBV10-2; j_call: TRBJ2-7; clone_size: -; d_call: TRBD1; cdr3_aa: CASRGGQGYEQYF; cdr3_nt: TGCGCCAGCAGGGGGGGACAGGGCTACGAGCAGTACTTC
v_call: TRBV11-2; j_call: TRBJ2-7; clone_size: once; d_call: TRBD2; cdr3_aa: CASSPGTSGGARYEQYF; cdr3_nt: TGTGCCAGCAGCCCAGGGACTAGCGGGGGGGCGAGGTACGAGCAGTACTTC
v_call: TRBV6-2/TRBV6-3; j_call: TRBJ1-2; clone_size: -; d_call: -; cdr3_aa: CASSYSMVESGNGYTF; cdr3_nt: TGTGCCAGCAGTTACTCGATGGTTGAGTCGGGGAATGGCTACACCTTC
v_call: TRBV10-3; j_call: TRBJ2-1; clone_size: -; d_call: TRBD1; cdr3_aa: CAISELGQGVYNEQFF; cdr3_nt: TGTGCCATCAGTGAGCTGGGACAGGGTGTCTACAATGAGCAGTTCTTC
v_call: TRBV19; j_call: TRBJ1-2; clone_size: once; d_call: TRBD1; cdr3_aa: CASSKGQNYGYTF; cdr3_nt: TGTGCCAGTAGTAAGGGACAGAACTATGGCTACACCTTC
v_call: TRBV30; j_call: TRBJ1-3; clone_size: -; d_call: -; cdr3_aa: CASTTGTSSGNTIYF; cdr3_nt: TGTGCCTCTACGACAGGAACGAGCTCTGGAAACACCATATATTTT
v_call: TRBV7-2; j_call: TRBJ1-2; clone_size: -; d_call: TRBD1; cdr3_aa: CASSFPDRAVHGYTF; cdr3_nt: TGTGCCAGCAGCTTCCCGGACAGGGCCGTTCATGGCTACACCTTC
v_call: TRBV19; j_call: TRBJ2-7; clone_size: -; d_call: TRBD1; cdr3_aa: CASSKQGAGEQYF; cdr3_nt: TGTGCCAGTAGTAAACAGGGGGCGGGCGAGCAGTACTTC
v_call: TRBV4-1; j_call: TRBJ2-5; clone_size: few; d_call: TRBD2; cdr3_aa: CASSFRPMGGVQETQYF; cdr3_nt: TGCGCCAGCAGTTTCCGGCCCATGGGGGGGGTCCAAGAGACCCAGTACTTC
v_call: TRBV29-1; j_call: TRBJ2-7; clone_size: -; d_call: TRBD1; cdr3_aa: CSVSTGTGLPFVYF; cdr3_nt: TGCAGCGTTTCAACCGGGACAGGGCTACCTTTCGTGTACTTC